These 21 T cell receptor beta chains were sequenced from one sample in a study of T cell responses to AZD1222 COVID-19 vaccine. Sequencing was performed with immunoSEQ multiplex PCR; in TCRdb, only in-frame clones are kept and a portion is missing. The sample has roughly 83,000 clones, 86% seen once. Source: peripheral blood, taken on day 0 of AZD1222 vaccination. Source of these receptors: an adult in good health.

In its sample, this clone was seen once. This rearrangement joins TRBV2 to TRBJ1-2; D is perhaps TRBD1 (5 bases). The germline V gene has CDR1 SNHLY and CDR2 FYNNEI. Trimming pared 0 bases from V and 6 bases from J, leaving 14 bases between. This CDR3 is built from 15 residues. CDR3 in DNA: TGTGCCAGCAGTGAAGCGGCGGGCCAGGGAGATGGCTACACCTTC. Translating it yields CASSEAAGQGDGYTF. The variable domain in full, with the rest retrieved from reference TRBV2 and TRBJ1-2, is EPEVTQTPSHQVTQMGQEVILRCVPISNHLYFYWYRQILGQKVEFLVSFYNNEISEKSEIFDDQFSVERPDGSNFTLKIRSTKLEDSAMYFCASSEAAGQGDGYTFGSGTRLTVV.

For the CDR3, the DNA is TGTGCCAGCAGCGTAGGCGTCCACCGTTCTGATGAAGCTTTCTTT. Amino acids: CASSVGVHRSDEAFF. The gene calls are TRBV9 and TRBJ1-1, with unresolved D. The CDR3 length is 15 residues. V was shortened by 0 bases and J by 7 bases, with 16 bases between the two germline ends. Germline-derived CDR1 and CDR2 are SGDLS and YYNGEE. The full variable domain, rest sourced from reference TRBV9 and TRBJ1-1, is DSGVTQTPKHLITATGQRVTLRCSPRSGDLSVYWYQQSLDQGLQFLIQYYNGEERAKGNILERFSAQQFPDLHSELNLSSLELGDSALYFCASSVGVHRSDEAFFGQGTRLTVV.

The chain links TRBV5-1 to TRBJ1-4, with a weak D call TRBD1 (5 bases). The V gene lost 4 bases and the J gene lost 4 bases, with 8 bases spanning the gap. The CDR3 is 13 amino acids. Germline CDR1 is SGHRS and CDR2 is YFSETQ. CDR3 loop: CASSPGVNEKLFF. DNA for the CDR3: TGCGCCAGCAGCCCGGGGGTTAATGAAAAACTGTTTTTT. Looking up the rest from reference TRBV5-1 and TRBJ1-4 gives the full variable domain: KAGVTQTPRYLIKTRGQQVTLSCSPISGHRSVSWYQQTPGQGLQFLFEYFSETQRNKGNFPGRFSGRQFSNSRSEMNVSTLELGDSALYLCASSPGVNEKLFFGSGTQLSVL.

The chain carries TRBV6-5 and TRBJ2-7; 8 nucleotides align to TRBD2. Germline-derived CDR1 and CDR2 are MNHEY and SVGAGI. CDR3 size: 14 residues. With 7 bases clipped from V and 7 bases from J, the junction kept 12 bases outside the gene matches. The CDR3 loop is CASIGGGGRLEQYF. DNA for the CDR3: TGTGCCAGCATCGGAGGCGGCGGGAGGTTAGAGCAGTACTTC.

The CDR3: CASSDSGSSYNEQFF. The CDR3 region has the DNA TGTGCCAGCAGCGATAGCGGGAGTTCCTACAATGAGCAGTTCTTC. The chain uses TRBV9 and TRBJ2-1; 9 nucleotides line up with TRBD2. The CDR3 length is 15 residues. V lost 3 bases to trimming and J lost 1 base; unmatched junction nucleotides: 2. The V gene's germline CDR1 is SGDLS and CDR2 YYNGEE.

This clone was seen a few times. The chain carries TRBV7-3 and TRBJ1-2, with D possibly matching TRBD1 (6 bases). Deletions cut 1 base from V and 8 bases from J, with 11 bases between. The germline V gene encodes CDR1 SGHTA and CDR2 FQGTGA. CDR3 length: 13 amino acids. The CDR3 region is CASSLIGGLGYTF. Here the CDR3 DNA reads TGTGCCAGCAGCTTAATAGGGGGTCTGGGCTACACCTTC.

CDR3 in DNA: TGCGCCAGCAGCCCCCCGGGACTAGCTACAGATACGCAGTATTTT. Encoded protein: CASSPPGLATDTQYF. The genes are TRBV5-1 and TRBJ2-3; 9 bases match TRBD2. V trimming: 4 bases; J trimming: 3 bases; junction bases outside the gene matches: 6. The CDR3 spans 15 residues. Germline lookup yields CDR1 SGHRS and CDR2 YFSETQ.

In nucleotides, the CDR3 is TGTGCCAGTAGTATCGCCGGGACTAGCGGGATTTCTAGCGGCTACGAGCAGTACTTC. Translated, it gives CASSIAGTSGISSGYEQYF. The chain uses TRBV19 and TRBJ2-7, with 13 bases fitting TRBD2. Germline V gene lookup returns CDR1 LNHDA and CDR2 SQIVND (reference sequence). V was clipped by 3 bases and J by 3 bases; unmatched bases: 14. This CDR3 has 19 residues.

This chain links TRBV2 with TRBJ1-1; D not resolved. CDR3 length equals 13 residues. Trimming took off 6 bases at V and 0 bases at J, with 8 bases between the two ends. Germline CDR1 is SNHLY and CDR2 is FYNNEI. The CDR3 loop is CASRQQMNTEAFF. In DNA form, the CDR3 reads TGTGCCAGCAGACAGCAGATGAACACTGAAGCTTTCTTT.

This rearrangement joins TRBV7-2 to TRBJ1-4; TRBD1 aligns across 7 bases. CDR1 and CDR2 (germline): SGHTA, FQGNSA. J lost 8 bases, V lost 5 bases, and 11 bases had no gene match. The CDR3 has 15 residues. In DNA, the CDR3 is TGTGCCAGCAGCCCAAACAGGGGTTTTCAGGAAAAACTGTTTTTT. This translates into CASSPNRGFQEKLFF.

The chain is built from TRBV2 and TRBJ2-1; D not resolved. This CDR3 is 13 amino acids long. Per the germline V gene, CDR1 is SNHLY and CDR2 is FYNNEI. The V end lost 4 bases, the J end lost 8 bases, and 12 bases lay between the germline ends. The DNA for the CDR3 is TGTGCCAGCAGTGCCTCTCAGACTGATGAGCAGTTCTTC. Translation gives CASSASQTDEQFF.

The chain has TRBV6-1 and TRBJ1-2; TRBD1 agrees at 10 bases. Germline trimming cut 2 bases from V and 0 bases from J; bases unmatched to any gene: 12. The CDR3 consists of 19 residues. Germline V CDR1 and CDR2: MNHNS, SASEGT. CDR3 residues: CASSERVRDRGPSNYGYTF. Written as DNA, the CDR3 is TGTGCCAGCAGTGAAAGGGTCCGGGACAGGGGCCCCTCTAACTATGGCTACACCTTC.

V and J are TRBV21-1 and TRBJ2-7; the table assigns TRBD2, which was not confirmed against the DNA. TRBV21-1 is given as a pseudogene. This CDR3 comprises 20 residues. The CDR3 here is CASSKFPPRGSGRVPREQYF. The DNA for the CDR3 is TGTGCCAGCAGCAAATTCCCGCCCAGGGGCAGCGGGAGGGTCCCTAGAGAGCAGTACTTC.

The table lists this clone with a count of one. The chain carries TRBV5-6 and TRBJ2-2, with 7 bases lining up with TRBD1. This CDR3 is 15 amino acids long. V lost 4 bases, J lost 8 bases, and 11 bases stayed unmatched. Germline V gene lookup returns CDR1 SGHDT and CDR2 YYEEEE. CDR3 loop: CASSQTGTDLGELFF. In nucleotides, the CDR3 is TGTGCCAGCAGCCAAACCGGGACAGATCTTGGGGAGCTGTTTTTT.

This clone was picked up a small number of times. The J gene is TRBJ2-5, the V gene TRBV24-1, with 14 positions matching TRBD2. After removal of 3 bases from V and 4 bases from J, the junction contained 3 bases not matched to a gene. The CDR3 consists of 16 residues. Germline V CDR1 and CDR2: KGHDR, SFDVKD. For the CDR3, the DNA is TGTGCCACCAGTGATACCGGACTAGCGGGAGGAGAGACCCAGTACTTC. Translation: CATSDTGLAGGETQYF.

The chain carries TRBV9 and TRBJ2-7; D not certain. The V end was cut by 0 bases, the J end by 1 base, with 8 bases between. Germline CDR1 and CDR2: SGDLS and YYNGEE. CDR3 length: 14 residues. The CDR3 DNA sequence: TGTGCCAGCAGCGTAGATTGGTGGTCCTACGAGCAGTACTTC. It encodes CASSVDWWSYEQYF.

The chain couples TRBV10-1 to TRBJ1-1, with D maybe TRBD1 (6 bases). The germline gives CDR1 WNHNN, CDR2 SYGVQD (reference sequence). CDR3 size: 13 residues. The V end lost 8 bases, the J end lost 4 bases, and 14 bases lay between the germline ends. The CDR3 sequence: CASQQGYGTEAFF. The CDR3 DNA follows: TGCGCCAGCCAACAGGGCTATGGCACTGAAGCTTTCTTT.

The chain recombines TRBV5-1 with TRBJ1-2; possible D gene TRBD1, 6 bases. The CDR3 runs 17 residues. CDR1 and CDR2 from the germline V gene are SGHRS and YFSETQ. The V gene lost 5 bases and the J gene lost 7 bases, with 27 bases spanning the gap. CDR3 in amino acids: CASSRDLGRGFDLGYTF. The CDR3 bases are TGCGCCAGCAGTCGCGACTTGGGCAGGGGATTCGACCTTGGCTACACCTTC.

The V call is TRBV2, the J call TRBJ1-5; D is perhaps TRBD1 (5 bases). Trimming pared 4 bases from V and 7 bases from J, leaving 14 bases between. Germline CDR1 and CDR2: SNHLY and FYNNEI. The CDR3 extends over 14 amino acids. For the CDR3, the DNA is TGTGCCAGCAGTGGCCAGGGAGGGCCCCAGCCCCAGCATTTT. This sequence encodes CASSGQGGPQPQHF. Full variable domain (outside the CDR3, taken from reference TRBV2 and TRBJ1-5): EPEVTQTPSHQVTQMGQEVILRCVPISNHLYFYWYRQILGQKVEFLVSFYNNEISEKSEIFDDQFSVERPDGSNFTLKIRSTKLEDSAMYFCASSGQGGPQPQHFGDGTRLSIL.

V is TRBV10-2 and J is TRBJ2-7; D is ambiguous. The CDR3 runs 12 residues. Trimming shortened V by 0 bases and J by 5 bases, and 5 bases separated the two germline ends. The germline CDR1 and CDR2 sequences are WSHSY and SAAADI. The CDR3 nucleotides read TGCGCCAGCAGTGAGTCTACCCACGAGCAGTACTTC. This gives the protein CASSESTHEQYF.

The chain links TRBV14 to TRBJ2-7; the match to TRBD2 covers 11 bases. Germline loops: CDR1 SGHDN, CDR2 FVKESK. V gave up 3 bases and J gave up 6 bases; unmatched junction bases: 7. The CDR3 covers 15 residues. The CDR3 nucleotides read TGTGCCAGCAGCCAGGGGCTAGCGGGGGGCGGCGAGCAGTACTTC. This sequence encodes CASSQGLAGGGEQYF.